The sequence of this T cell receptor (beta chain) was determined in a study of chemoradiotherapy in HPV16-positive cancers. Trimming removed 4 bases from V and 7 bases from J; junction bases left unmatched: 12. Germline lookup yields CDR1 MNHNY and CDR2 SVGAGI (reference sequence). This CDR3 has 16 amino acids. TCRdb's table, derived via immunoSEQ multiplex PCR, lists solely in-frame clones and lacks some. Of approximately 35,000 clones listed, about 90% are singletons. The rearrangement uses TRBV6-6 and TRBJ1-5; 8 bases fit TRBD1. Specimen: blood, collected from a patient who underwent chemoradiotherapy. The receptor was isolated from a human donor with HPV-associated anogenital cancer. CDR3 nucleotide sequence: TGTGCCAGCAGTTCCCGGACAGGGAGTAGTGAACAGCCCCAGCATTTT. Its translation is CASSSRTGSSEQPQHF.